This is a list of T cell receptor beta chains from one sample in a study of CD8 T cells in Susac syndrome. TCRdb re-derived calls from the immunoSEQ multiplex PCR reads in MiXCR, one entry per CDR3 protein. This table has approximately 160,000 distinct CDR3 sequences, approximately 95% appearing once. Sequenced: CD4+ T cells from PBMCs. The source is a human donor with multiple sclerosis. The CDR3 runs from the conserved cysteine through the conserved F or W. The D gene is left open where the match is weak.

j_call	v_call	d_call	cdr3_nt	cdr3_aa
TRBJ1-1	TRBV27	TRBD1	TGTGCCAGCAAGCGGACAGGGGAGACTGAAGCTTTCTTT	CASKRTGETEAFF
TRBJ1-1	TRBV12-3/TRBV12-4	TRBD1	TGTGCCAGCACCTTAGGACAGGGATGGACTGAAGCTTTCTTT	CASTLGQGWTEAFF
TRBJ2-5	TRBV5-1	-	TGCGCCAGCAGCCTGGGGGGCTTAGGCGAAGAGACCCAGTACTTC	CASSLGGLGEETQYF
TRBJ2-6	TRBV11-2	-	TGTGCCAGCAGCAAAAGCTTGAGATACGCTGGGGCCAACGTCCTGACTTTC	CASSKSLRYAGANVLTF
TRBJ1-1	TRBV4-3	-	TGCGCCAGCAGCCAAGATATAGTGTCGGGAACTGAAGCTTTCTTT	CASSQDIVSGTEAFF
TRBJ2-7	TRBV12-3/TRBV12-4	-	TGTGCCAGCAGTCGGGACCAGCCCTACGAGCAGTACTTC	CASSRDQPYEQYF
TRBJ1-2	TRBV27	-	TGTGCCAGCCGTTCCGTAGTTGGAGGCTACACCTTC	CASRSVVGGYTF
TRBJ2-1	TRBV6-5	-	TGTGCCAGCAGGACTTCGTCGTATGAGCAGTTCTTC	CASRTSSYEQFF
TRBJ2-1	TRBV9	-	TGTGCCAGCAGCGCTGGCTGGATTCCCTACAATGAGCAGTTCTTC	CASSAGWIPYNEQFF
TRBJ2-1	TRBV7-9	TRBD1	TGTGCCAGCAGCTTAACAGGGGGGCTCAATGAGCAGTTCTTC	CASSLTGGLNEQFF
TRBJ1-5	TRBV20-1	TRBD1	TGCAGTGCTGGGGAGGGACAGTTCAATCAGCCCCAGCATTTT	CSAGEGQFNQPQHF